Each of the 25 T cell receptor beta chains below was sequenced from the same sample in a study of shared clonotypes between healthy human individuals. Data came from immunoSEQ multiplex PCR; TCRdb stores just in-frame clones and leaves some out. The sample consists of 450,000 or so clones, around 77% of them appearing once. Material for sequencing was PBMCs. Receptor source: a woman aged 40 to 50 in good health. Some clones in this sample may be carry-over from other donors' samples.

As concerns this clone: Germline is not matched at one junction end, which may reflect a read error. The CDR3 protein is CASSLRLGAEALF. CDR3 DNA sequence: TGTGCCAGTAGTCTCCGCCTGGGGGCTGAAGCTCTCTTT. This rearrangement joins TRBV19 to TRBJ1-1; TRBD1 might be the D (6 bases). The CDR3 is 13 residues long. Germline V gene lookup returns CDR1 LNHDA and CDR2 SQIVND (reference sequence).

DNA for the CDR3: TGTGCCAGCAGCCCAGGGGGGGCGGAGCAGTTCTTC. Encoded protein: CASSPGGAEQFF. V is TRBV7-3 and J is TRBJ2-1; either TRBD1 or TRBD2 may fit D (7 bases each). Germline V CDR1 and CDR2: SGHTA, FQGTGA. This CDR3 spans 12 amino acids. V dropped 5 bases and J dropped 10 bases, with 12 bases sitting between them.

The genes are TRBV13 and TRBJ2-1; 10 positions agree with TRBD2. CDR1 PRHDT and CDR2 FYEKMQ come from the germline V gene (reference sequence). The CDR3 totals 17 residues. With 4 bases clipped from V and 6 bases from J, the junction kept 12 bases outside the gene matches. CDR3 region: CASSSPQLAGFRNEQFF. The CDR3 DNA follows: TGTGCCAGCAGCTCCCCTCAACTAGCGGGATTTCGCAATGAGCAGTTCTTC.

Only a few counts were recorded for this clone. The rearrangement links TRBV30 to TRBJ2-1; D remains unclear. Trimming took 0 bases from V and 8 from J, leaving 8 bases between them. The CDR3 has 12 amino acids. Germline CDR1 reads GTSNPN; CDR2 reads SVGIG (reference sequence). CDR3 loop: CAWSVSSYEQFF. Here the CDR3 DNA reads TGTGCCTGGAGTGTATCTTCCTATGAGCAGTTCTTC.

The gene calls are TRBV2 and TRBJ1-4, with 8 bases lining up with TRBD1. Germline trimming cut 7 bases from V and 10 bases from J; bases unmatched to any gene: 5. Looked up from germline, CDR1 is SNHLY and CDR2 is FYNNEI. The CDR3 sequence is 12 residues long. The CDR3 region is CASTDRGRKLFF. The CDR3 bases are TGTGCCAGCACTGACAGGGGCAGAAAACTGTTTTTT.

The chain combines TRBV6-1 with TRBJ1-2; no clear D gene. The V gene lost 5 bases and the J gene lost 11 bases, with 12 bases spanning the gap. Germline lookup yields CDR1 MNHNS and CDR2 SASEGT. The CDR3 runs 11 residues. As DNA, the CDR3 is TGTGCCAGCAGTTACGGCGGACGGTACACCTTC. This gives the protein CASSYGGRYTF.

The CDR3 sequence is CASTERAEQYF. Here the CDR3 DNA reads TGTGCCAGCACGGAGCGGGCCGAGCAGTACTTC. The chain joins TRBV2 to TRBJ2-7; a weak D match, TRBD2 (6 bases). The V end lost 7 bases, the J end lost 6 bases, and 10 bases lay between the germline ends. CDR3 size: 11 residues. From germline, CDR1 is SNHLY and CDR2 FYNNEI. Looking up the rest from reference TRBV2 and TRBJ2-7 gives the full variable domain: EPEVTQTPSHQVTQMGQEVILRCVPISNHLYFYWYRQILGQKVEFLVSFYNNEISEKSEIFDDQFSVERPDGSNFTLKIRSTKLEDSAMYFCASTERAEQYFGPGTRLTVT.

The table lists this clone with a count of one. This probably arose from a read error, given a far larger clone one base away. The CDR3 protein is CAGSVPRRTEPNYGYTF. CDR3 nucleotide sequence: TGTGCCGGCAGCGTACCCAGGAGAACCGAGCCTAACTATGGCTACACCTTC. This sequence joins TRBV7-9 and TRBJ1-2; no reliable D call. Germline V lookup: CDR1 SEHNR, CDR2 FQNEAQ (reference sequence). This CDR3 has 17 residues.

The chain carries TRBV21-1 and TRBJ1-5. TRBV21-1 is annotated as a pseudogene. The CDR3 is 14 amino acids. In DNA, the CDR3 is TGTGCCAGCAACCCTCAAAGGCCCAATCAGCCCCAGCATTTT. Residues: CASNPQRPNQPQHF.

The V gene is TRBV7-3, the J gene TRBJ1-1; D is unclear. The V and J ends lost 2 bases and 4 bases respectively, with 14 bases between them. The length of the CDR3 is 15 residues. Germline V CDR1 and CDR2: SGHTA, FQGTGA. The DNA of the CDR3 is TGTGCCAGCAGCTTAGGGCCGGGTATGGGCACTGAAGCTTTCTTT. It codes for CASSLGPGMGTEAFF.

For this clone: The same CDR3 is also encoded by other DNA sequences in this sample. The chain carries TRBV7-9 and TRBJ1-1, with 7 bases lining up with TRBD1. Looked up from germline, CDR1 is SEHNR and CDR2 is FQNEAQ (reference sequence). The V segment lost 5 bases and the J segment 0 bases; nucleotides outside the gene matches: 3. This CDR3 comprises 14 residues. The CDR3 DNA reads TGTGCCAGCAGCCCGGACAGGATGAACACTGAAGCTTTCTTT. Translation gives CASSPDRMNTEAFF.

This chain connects TRBV18 to TRBJ2-7; the match to TRBD1 covers 12 bases. The CDR3 totals 17 residues. CDR1 is KGHSH and CDR2 is LQKENI in the germline V gene. V gave up 5 bases and J gave up 4 bases; unmatched junction bases: 12. The CDR3 bases are TGTGCCAGCTCATCGATTACCGGGACAGGGGGCAGTTACGAGCAGTACTTC. It yields the protein CASSSITGTGGSYEQYF.

Notes on this clone: A far larger clone differs by one base, so this is likely a read error. This specimen includes other DNA sequences encoding the same CDR3. V is TRBV12-5 and J is TRBJ2-7, with D possibly called TRBD1 or TRBD2 (5 bases each). Looked up from germline, CDR1 is LGHNT and CDR2 is FRNRAP. V was trimmed by 1 base and J by 7 bases, leaving 17 bases between them. The length of the CDR3 is 15 residues. This chain's CDR3 is CASGLGDGMGYEQYF. CDR3 coding DNA: TGTGCTAGTGGTTTGGGGGACGGGATGGGCTATGAGCAGTACTTC.

This clone turned up a few times. V is TRBV29-1 and J is TRBJ2-6; D is perhaps TRBD1 (6 bases). This CDR3 is 13 amino acids long. CDR1 and CDR2 (germline): SQVTM, ANQGSEA. Between the trimmed V and J ends, which lost 1 base and 5 bases, there was a span of 6 bases. CDR3 DNA: TGCAGCGTTGAAGGGGACAGGGCCAACGTCCTGACTTTC. It translates to CSVEGDRANVLTF. Drawing the rest from reference TRBV29-1 and TRBJ2-6, the complete variable domain is SAVISQKPSRDICQRGTSLTIQCQVDSQVTMMFWYRQQPGQSLTLIATANQGSEATYESGFVIDKFPISRPNLTFSTLTVSNMSPEDSSIYLCSVEGDRANVLTFGAGSRLTVL.

The rearrangement joins TRBV28 to TRBJ2-4; 9 bases are shared with TRBD1. Germline CDR1 and CDR2: MDHEN and SYDVKM. Trimming took 6 bases from V and 8 from J; bases not matched to a gene: 11. The CDR3 is 15 residues long. CDR3 in amino acids: CASRYPGQGGDIQYF. The CDR3 nucleotides read TGTGCCAGCAGGTACCCGGGACAGGGAGGGGACATTCAGTACTTC.

Concerning this clone: This sequence is one base from a far larger clone and is likely a read error. The chain is built from TRBV30 and TRBJ2-1; TRBD2 matches 7 bases. The CDR3 sequence is 14 residues long. Germline V gives CDR1 GTSNPN, CDR2 SVGIG (reference sequence). The chain's CDR3 is CAWTPRGGDNERFF. The CDR3, as DNA: TGTGCCTGGACCCCCCGCGGGGGAGACAATGAGCGGTTCTTC.

Worth noting for this clone: Only one base separates this from a far larger clonotype, so it likely reflects a read error. The chain joins TRBV5-5 to TRBJ2-7; tentatively, D is TRBD1 or TRBD2 (5 bases each). CDR3 length: 14 amino acids. Germline V gene sequence: CDR1 SGHKS, CDR2 YYEKEE (reference sequence). In DNA, the CDR3 is TGTGCCAGCAGCTTAGGGGACGGAGCCTACGAGCAGCACTTC. This encodes CASSLGDGAYEQHF.

The gene calls are TRBV7-9 and TRBJ2-1; the D is unclear. The CDR3 runs to 16 residues. V was trimmed by 2 bases and J by 5 bases, leaving 16 bases between them. The germline V gene has CDR1 SEHNR and CDR2 FQNEAQ (reference sequence). The DNA for the CDR3 is TGTGCCAGCAGCTTATGGGTGGCGAGAACCGACAATGAGCAGTTCTTC. Translation: CASSLWVARTDNEQFF.

This chain connects TRBV4-3 to TRBJ2-5; 7 bases align to TRBD2. The junction had 3 bases not matched to a gene; V was cut back by 3 bases and J by 5 bases. This CDR3 spans 13 amino acids. CDR1 and CDR2 from the germline V gene are LGHNA and YSLEER. In DNA form, the CDR3 reads TGCGCCAGCAGCCAGTGGGGGGGGGAGACCCAGTACTTC. Translation: CASSQWGGETQYF.

The chain combines TRBV18 with TRBJ2-1; maybe TRBD1 (6 bases). Trimming pared 0 bases from V and 6 bases from J, leaving 18 bases between. Germline loops: CDR1 KGHSH, CDR2 LQKENI. CDR3 length equals 17 residues. CDR3 sequence: CASSPPSGILGGNEQFF. CDR3 nucleotide sequence: TGTGCCAGCTCACCACCGAGTGGTATTCTAGGGGGCAATGAGCAGTTCTTC. Filled out from reference TRBV18 and TRBJ2-1, the complete variable domain reads NAGVMQNPRHLVRRRGQEARLRCSPMKGHSHVYWYRQLPEEGLKFMVYLQKENIIDESGMPKERFSAEFPKEGPSILRIQQVVRGDSAAYFCASSPPSGILGGNEQFFGPGTRLTVL.

The rearrangement uses TRBV7-8 and TRBJ2-5, with 10 nucleotides matching TRBD2. CDR1 is SGHVS and CDR2 is FQNEAQ in the germline V gene. This CDR3 is built from 15 residues. Germline trimming cut 5 bases from V and 1 base from J; bases unmatched to any gene: 4. The CDR3 DNA reads TGTGCCAGCAGCCTCTGGACTAGCGGCCAAGAGACCCAGTACTTC. Translated: CASSLWTSGQETQYF.

As for this clone: A far more abundant clone sits one base away, making this likely a read error. The chain joins TRBV1 to TRBJ2-4. TRBV1 is described as a pseudogene. This CDR3 is built from 14 residues. CDR3 coding DNA: TGCACCAGCAGCCAAGGCCCCCCTCGGACCACTCAGTACTTC. It codes for CTSSQGPPRTTQYF.

The chain recombines TRBV7-2 with TRBJ1-1, with 9 bases aligning to TRBD1. J lost 8 bases, V lost 8 bases, and 9 bases had no gene match. CDR1 is SGHTA, CDR2 FQGNSA, per germline. This CDR3 is built from 13 residues. This CDR3 is CASRPGQGGEAFF. The CDR3 bases are TGTGCCAGCCGCCCGGGACAGGGAGGGGAAGCTTTCTTT. Full variable domain (missing parts from reference TRBV7-2 and TRBJ1-1): GAGVSQSPSNKVTEKGKDVELRCDPISGHTALYWYRQSLGQGLEFLIYFQGNSAPDKSGLPSDRFSAERTGGSVSTLTIQRTQQEDSAVYLCASRPGQGGEAFFGQGTRLTVV.

This clone appeared a few times. The chain couples TRBV6-1 to TRBJ1-2; 8 bases map to TRBD1. J lost 8 bases, V lost 5 bases, and 4 bases had no gene match. The CDR3 totals 12 residues. Germline V gene sequence: CDR1 MNHNS, CDR2 SASEGT. The CDR3 reads CASSPRQGGYTF. The CDR3 DNA follows: TGTGCCAGCAGTCCCCGACAGGGGGGCTACACCTTC.

V gene TRBV6-1 combines with J gene TRBJ1-1; 8 bases match TRBD1. This CDR3 spans 13 amino acids. Looked up from germline, CDR1 is MNHNS and CDR2 is SASEGT. The trim removed 9 bases at V and 2 bases at J, leaving 5 bases unmatched. The CDR3 region is CASGTGRNTEAFF. For the CDR3, the DNA is TGTGCCAGTGGGACAGGTCGTAACACTGAAGCTTTCTTT.